A single sample gave rise to the 21 T cell receptor beta chains below, sequenced in a study of T-cell reconstitution after alpha-beta-depleted transplantation in children (TCRdb year 2016). The treatment or condition tag for this specimen amounts to: allogeneic hematopoietic cell transplantation with graft depleted of TCRalphabeta T cells and CD19 B cells. Library preparation used PCR. Sequencing relied on an Illumina HiSeq 2500. Molecular barcoding was employed in the preparation of TCR libraries, with unique molecular identifiers being used to normalize TCRbeta repertoire quantification. TCRdb ran its own pipeline on the public reads, namely fastp trimming at Q25 and MiXCR clone calling, and kept in-frame beta chains. Records with the same CDR3 protein are collapsed into one entry carrying the most frequent genes and DNA. This sample lists approximately 190,000 distinct CDR3 sequences; 7% to 9% were detected once. The biggest ten clones account for less than 40% of the sample.

The source material was PBMCs, mostly from graft donor cells, sampled 360 days after TCRalphabeta/CD19-depleted stem cell transplant. The receptors stem from a male patient between 2 and 15 years old who had a stem cell transplant for acute myeloid leukemia, so the T cells may come from the graft donor.

This clonotype was observed a handful of times. This may be a read error: a much more frequent sequence differs by one nucleotide. The chain links TRBV27 to TRBJ1-1; no clear D gene. Trimming shortened V by 1 base and J by 5 bases, and 8 bases separated the two germline ends. CDR1 and CDR2 from the germline V gene are MNHEY and SMNVEV (reference sequence). The length of the CDR3 is 13 residues. CDR3 in amino acids: CASSLWAQTEAFF. The CDR3 nucleotides are TGTGCCAGCAGTTTATGGGCACAGACTGAAGCTTTCTTT.

This clonotype came up a few times. The V gene is TRBV5-5, the J gene TRBJ2-5; D may be TRBD1 (7 bases). The CDR3 contains 15 residues. Germline V gene sequence: CDR1 SGHKS, CDR2 YYEKEE (reference sequence). With 0 bases removed from V and 5 bases from J, the gap between germline ends came to 14 bases. CDR3 sequence: CASSLVQGGWETQYF. DNA for the CDR3: TGTGCCAGCAGCTTGGTCCAGGGGGGTTGGGAGACCCAGTACTTC.

This clonotype has at least ten counts. This chain uses TRBV10-3 with TRBJ2-1; 7 bases fit TRBD2. Losses at the gene ends were 5 bases for V and 8 bases for J; bases not matched to a gene: 15. The CDR3 contains 16 residues. Germline CDR1 reads ENHRY; CDR2 reads SYGVKD. CDR3 sequence (DNA): TGTGCCATCAGTTTCCTTCGGCGGGAGTTATGCGATGAGCAGTTCTTC. It specifies CAISFLRRELCDEQFF.

This clonotype was seen at least ten times. The chain employs TRBV7-9 and TRBJ1-5; maybe TRBD1 (6 bases). The V gene lost 4 bases and the J gene lost 0 bases, with 10 bases spanning the gap. Germline CDR1 and CDR2: SEHNR and FQNEAQ (reference sequence). This CDR3 contains 15 residues. The CDR3 DNA sequence: TGTGCCAGCAGCTCAGGGGTTCCTAGCAATCAGCCCCAGCATTTT. This translates into CASSSGVPSNQPQHF.

This clonotype was detected many times. This chain joins TRBV20-1 and TRBJ1-3; TRBD1 might be the D (5 bases). V lost 4 bases and J 4 bases, leaving 11 bases between the germline ends. Germline V gives CDR1 DFQATT, CDR2 SNEGSKA (reference sequence). CDR3 length equals 13 residues. In DNA form, the CDR3 reads TGCAGTGCTACCCCAGGGCCGGGAAACACCATATATTTT. It yields the protein CSATPGPGNTIYF.

In this sample, this clonotype turned up a few times. CDR3 loop: CANQGSQSVPKNTEAFF. In nucleotides, the CDR3 is TGTGCCAACCAGGGTTCTCAGTCGGTCCCAAAGAACACTGAAGCTTTCTTT. The chain joins TRBV10-3 to TRBJ1-1; a weak D match, TRBD1 (5 bases). CDR3 length: 17 residues. V was cut by 10 bases and J by 1 base, with 25 bases left in between. Germline CDR1 ENHRY, CDR2 SYGVKD.

This clonotype came up a few times. The V gene is TRBV12-3 or TRBV12-4, the J gene TRBJ2-7; possible D gene TRBD1, 5 bases. Trimming removed 3 bases at V and 5 bases at J, with 11 bases between. The CDR3 has 13 residues. The chain's CDR3 is CASSLYGQNEQYF. The DNA for the CDR3 is TGTGCCAGCAGTTTGTACGGACAAAACGAGCAGTACTTC.

A few counts support this clonotype. The V call is TRBV20-1, the J call TRBJ1-2, with 7 bases identical to TRBD1. Germline V gene data show CDR1 as DFQATT and CDR2 as SNEGSKA (reference sequence). V dropped 6 bases and J dropped 8; count of bases not matched to a gene: 9. The CDR3 extends over 12 amino acids. CDR3 loop: CSAIDRAEGYTF. Written as DNA, the CDR3 is TGCAGTGCAATAGACAGGGCGGAAGGCTACACCTTC.

As for this clonotype: Compared with germline, one end of the junction differs, possibly owing to a read error. This chain connects TRBV7-9 to TRBJ2-2; TRBD1 matches at 10 bases. The CDR3 runs 15 residues. Germline V gene lookup returns CDR1 SEHNR and CDR2 FQNEAQ (reference sequence). The CDR3 spells CAISPGQGDTGELFF. In nucleotides, the CDR3 is TGTGCCATCAGCCCCGGACAGGGGGACACCGGGGAGCTGTTTTTT.

In its sample, this clonotype was seen many times. The chain has TRBV15 and TRBJ2-7; TRBD1 might be the D (6 bases). The CDR3 covers 15 residues. Germline-derived CDR1 and CDR2 are LNHNV and YYDKDF (reference sequence). Trimming took 0 bases from V and 1 from J, leaving 10 bases between them. This CDR3 is CATSRDSTGSYEQYV. The CDR3 DNA reads TGTGCCACCAGCAGAGATTCGACAGGATCCTACGAGCAGTACGTC.

This chain joins TRBV7-6 and TRBJ1-2, with TRBD1 matching over 7 bases. This CDR3 is built from 17 residues. Trimming took 1 base from V and 3 from J; bases not matched to a gene: 11. The germline gives CDR1 SGHVS, CDR2 FNYEAQ. CDR3 sequence: CASSLEGRQGSDYGYTF. The DNA of the CDR3 is TGTGCCAGCAGCTTAGAAGGGAGACAGGGTAGCGACTATGGCTACACCTTC.

This clonotype was counted a few times. The chain carries TRBV12-3 or TRBV12-4 and TRBJ1-2, with D tentatively TRBD1 (6 bases). The CDR3 loop spans 13 amino acids. Trimming left V 5 bases short and J 5 bases short, with 12 bases between. For the CDR3, the DNA is TGTGCCAGCAGTCCCGGGACACCTTATGGCTACACCTTC. This codes for CASSPGTPYGYTF.

This chain joins TRBV7-9 and TRBJ2-7, with 7 bases lining up with TRBD1. The CDR3 is 13 residues long. The V and J ends lost 7 bases and 7 bases, in that order; junction bases with no gene match: 10. Per the germline V gene, CDR1 is SEHNR and CDR2 is FQNEAQ (reference sequence). CDR3 in amino acids: CASTRDSRQEQYF. The DNA of the CDR3 is TGTGCCAGCACTCGGGACAGCCGGCAAGAGCAGTACTTC.

This clonotype was recorded a few times. This rearrangement joins TRBV12-3 or TRBV12-4 to TRBJ2-3, with a tentative D call TRBD1 (6 bases). V lost 8 bases and J 4 bases, leaving 25 bases between the germline ends. The CDR3 consists of 17 residues. CDR3 loop: CASLGGGQFAGADTQYF. Here the CDR3 DNA reads TGTGCCAGCCTCGGTGGGGGCCAATTCGCTGGGGCAGATACGCAGTATTTT.

The rearrangement joins TRBV7-6 to TRBJ2-1, with 8 bases identical to TRBD2. In germline, CDR1 is SGHVS, CDR2 FNYEAQ. The CDR3 runs to 16 residues. V lost 0 bases to trimming and J lost 4 bases; unmatched junction nucleotides: 5. The CDR3 loop reads CASSLAASGRYNEQFF. In DNA, the CDR3 is TGTGCCAGCAGCTTAGCGGCTAGCGGGCGGTACAATGAGCAGTTCTTC.

This clonotype was seen repeatedly, ten times or more. CDR3 in amino acids: CSVSWDTQYF. The CDR3 DNA is TGCAGCGTTTCTTGGGATACGCAGTATTTT. The V call is TRBV29-1, the J call TRBJ2-3; D gene uncertain. The V end was cut by 5 bases, the J end by 6 bases, with 6 bases between. CDR1 and CDR2 (germline): SQVTM, ANQGSEA. The CDR3 has 10 residues.

In its sample, this clonotype was seen a few times. The rearrangement joins TRBV20-1 to TRBJ2-7; TRBD1 matches 8 bases. Germline CDR1 DFQATT, CDR2 SNEGSKA (reference sequence). The CDR3 consists of 13 residues. After removal of 1 base from V and 5 bases from J, the junction contained 4 bases not matched to a gene. In nucleotides, the CDR3 is TGCAGTGCTAGAGTGGGGGACAGGCACGAGCAGTACTTC. Amino acid sequence: CSARVGDRHEQYF.

In this sample, this clonotype turned up a few times. This chain connects TRBV18 to TRBJ1-4; D remains unclear. Germline V lookup: CDR1 KGHSH, CDR2 LQKENI. Trimming shortened V by 2 bases and J by 0 bases, and 10 bases separated the two germline ends. The CDR3 covers 16 residues. The CDR3 region is CASSPTRFSTNEKLFF. CDR3 coding DNA: TGTGCCAGCTCACCAACCAGATTTTCAACTAATGAAAAACTGTTTTTT.

This chain joins TRBV15 and TRBJ1-3; TRBD1 matches at 7 bases. The V segment lost 1 base and the J segment 0 bases; nucleotides outside the gene matches: 15. CDR1 LNHNV and CDR2 YYDKDF come from the germline V gene (reference sequence). This CDR3 region has 20 residues. The CDR3, as DNA: TGTGCCACCAGCAGAGGACTAACAGGGGCCCTCCTGTTCTCTGGAAACACCATATATTTT. This gives the protein CATSRGLTGALLFSGNTIYF. The whole variable domain, filled in from reference TRBV15 and TRBJ1-3, reads DAMVIQNPRYQVTQFGKPVTLSCSQTLNHNVMYWYQQKSSQAPKLLFHYYDKDFNNEADTPDNFQSRRPNTSFCFLDIRSPGLGDTAMYLCATSRGLTGALLFSGNTIYFGEGSWLTVV.

This clonotype showed up just a few times. The rearrangement joins TRBV5-1 to TRBJ2-7, with D unclear. The V gene lost 0 bases and the J gene lost 3 bases, with 10 bases spanning the gap. The CDR3 runs to 14 residues. Germline-derived CDR1 and CDR2 are SGHRS and YFSETQ. CDR3 DNA: TGCGCCAGCAGCTTGGCTTGGGGAAACTACGAGCAGTACTTC. This gives the protein CASSLAWGNYEQYF.

The chain links TRBV2 to TRBJ1-1; maybe TRBD1 (5 bases). The length of the CDR3 is 14 residues. Germline-derived CDR1 and CDR2 are SNHLY and FYNNEI. The V end lost 6 bases, the J end lost 1 base, and 12 bases lay between the germline ends. The CDR3 nucleotides are TGTGCCAGCAGCGGGGACGGCACGAACACTGAAGCTTTCTTT. Protein: CASSGDGTNTEAFF.